A selection of T cell receptor beta chains follows, all from one sample in a study. TCRdb re-called the RT-PCR reads through MiXCR, storing one row per CDR3 protein. The table records more than 550,000 distinct CDR3 sequences, 12% to 15% of them present only once. Sequencing was done on a sample of memory CD4+ T cells from blood. Receptor source: a female donor in good health, serving as a healthy control. Both conserved end residues are trimmed from each CDR3.

length: 13
V: TRBV6-5
J: TRBJ2-5
CDR3: ASSYDRTNQETQY

length: 12
V: TRBV25-1
J: TRBJ2-2
CDR3: ASTGDTNTGELF

length: 13
V: TRBV12-3/TRBV12-4
J: TRBJ1-2
CDR3: AIKFTGTMRGGYT

length: 9
V: TRBV20-1
J: TRBJ1-3
CDR3: SAPLTDTIY

length: 14
V: TRBV5-1
J: TRBJ2-1
CDR3: ASSLGGGGRANEQF

length: 14
V: TRBV4-2
J: TRBJ2-1
CDR3: ASSQERTSGYNEQF

length: 14
V: TRBV10-3
J: TRBJ2-5
CDR3: AISENRADHDGTQY

length: 16
V: TRBV10-3
J: TRBJ2-4
CDR3: AISESKGQSLAKNIQY

length: 10
V: TRBV10-3
J: TRBJ2-4
CDR3: ATGKNQNIQY

length: 14
V: TRBV11-2
J: TRBJ2-3
CDR3: ASSLLAVGLTDTQY

length: 15
V: TRBV28
J: TRBJ2-1
CDR3: ASSTGTSGRLYNEQF

length: 14
V: TRBV15
J: TRBJ2-1
CDR3: ATSRNTGTSGGKQF

length: 11
V: TRBV3-1
J: TRBJ1-1
CDR3: ASSQDGGTEAF

length: 12
V: TRBV7-8
J: TRBJ2-2
CDR3: ASRTVREGGELF

length: 11
V: TRBV12-3/TRBV12-4
J: TRBJ2-2
CDR3: ASTMGDTGELF

length: 12
V: TRBV29-1
J: TRBJ1-1
CDR3: SVGTGSAATEAF

length: 13
V: TRBV18
J: TRBJ1-5
CDR3: ASSPNNGQRQPQH

length: 13
V: TRBV30
J: TRBJ2-5
CDR3: AWSVGSGVLETQY

length: 15
V: TRBV20-1
J: TRBJ1-6
CDR3: SAAGTGGSKVDSPLH

length: 12
V: TRBV5-1
J: TRBJ1-4
CDR3: ASSLYGFKEKLF

length: 14
V: TRBV3-1
J: TRBJ1-5
CDR3: ASSPGTGGSGQPQH

length: 12
V: TRBV12-3/TRBV12-4
J: TRBJ1-1
CDR3: ASSPGTSGSEAF

length: 11
V: TRBV5-6
J: TRBJ2-7
CDR3: ASSLGFVYEQY

length: 13
V: TRBV20-1
J: TRBJ1-2
CDR3: SANPRQKNNYGYT

length: 9
V: TRBV2
J: TRBJ2-7
CDR3: ASTDRAEQY

length: 13
V: TRBV7-2
J: TRBJ2-2
CDR3: ASSFSGVLTGELF

length: 16
V: TRBV7-2
J: TRBJ2-5
CDR3: ASSLAFGGSGVQETQY

length: 12
V: TRBV20-1
J: TRBJ2-1
CDR3: SAFGLAGDNEQF

length: 12
V: TRBV16
J: TRBJ1-5
CDR3: ASSQDTGYQPQH

length: 11
V: TRBV5-1
J: TRBJ1-1
CDR3: ASSWGKDTEAF

length: 13
V: TRBV12-3/TRBV12-4
J: TRBJ2-3
CDR3: ASSSREISTDTQY

length: 13
V: TRBV5-6
J: TRBJ2-1
CDR3: ASSPLALGSNEQF

length: 12
V: TRBV18
J: TRBJ2-7
CDR3: ASSPGAVSYEQY

length: 15
V: TRBV4-1
J: TRBJ2-1
CDR3: ASSLQTGTGGNNEQF

length: 11
V: TRBV4-2
J: TRBJ2-7
CDR3: ASSQDRFVGQY

length: 11
V: TRBV20-1
J: TRBJ2-7
CDR3: SASPVVSYEQY

length: 12
V: TRBV9
J: TRBJ1-4
CDR3: ASSVDTVDEKLF